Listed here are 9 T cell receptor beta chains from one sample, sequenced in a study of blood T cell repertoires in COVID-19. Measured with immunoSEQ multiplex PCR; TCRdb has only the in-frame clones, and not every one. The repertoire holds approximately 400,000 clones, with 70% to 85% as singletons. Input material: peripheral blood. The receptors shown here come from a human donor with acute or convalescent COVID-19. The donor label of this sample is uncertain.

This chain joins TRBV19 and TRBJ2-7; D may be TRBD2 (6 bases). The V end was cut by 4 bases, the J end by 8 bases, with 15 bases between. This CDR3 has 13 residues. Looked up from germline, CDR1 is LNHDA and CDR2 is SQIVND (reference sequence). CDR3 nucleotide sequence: TGTGCCAGTAGTAGAGGCGGGGTGAATAAGCAGTACTTC. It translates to CASSRGGVNKQYF.

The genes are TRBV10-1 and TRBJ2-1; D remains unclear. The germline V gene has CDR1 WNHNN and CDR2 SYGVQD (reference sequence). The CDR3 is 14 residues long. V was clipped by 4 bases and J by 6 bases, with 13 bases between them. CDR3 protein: CASSAKTVTNEQFF. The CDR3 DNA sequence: TGCGCCAGCAGTGCCAAAACAGTCACCAATGAGCAGTTCTTC.

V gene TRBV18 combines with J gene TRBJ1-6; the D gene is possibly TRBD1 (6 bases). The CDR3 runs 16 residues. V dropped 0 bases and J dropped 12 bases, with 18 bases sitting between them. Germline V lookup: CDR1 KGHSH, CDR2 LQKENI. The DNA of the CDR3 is TGTGCCAGCTCACCACCGGGACGGACAGCCCCTAGACCCCTCCACTTT. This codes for CASSPPGRTAPRPLHF.

CDR3 DNA sequence: TGTGCCAGCAGCCCACCCCGTGCGACAGGGACTGGAAACACCATATATTTT. Amino acids: CASSPPRATGTGNTIYF. V and J are TRBV7-9 and TRBJ1-3; 7 bases match TRBD1. CDR1 is SEHNR and CDR2 is FQNEAQ in the germline V gene (reference sequence). J gave up 2 bases and V 5 bases, and 12 bases lay outside the gene matches. The CDR3 is 17 amino acids.

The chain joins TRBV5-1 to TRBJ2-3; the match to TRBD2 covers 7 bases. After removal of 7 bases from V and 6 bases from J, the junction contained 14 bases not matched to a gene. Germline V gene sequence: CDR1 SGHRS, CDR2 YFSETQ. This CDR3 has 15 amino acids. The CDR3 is CASRLSGEGADTQYF. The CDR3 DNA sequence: TGCGCCAGCCGCCTCAGCGGGGAGGGAGCGGATACGCAGTATTTT.

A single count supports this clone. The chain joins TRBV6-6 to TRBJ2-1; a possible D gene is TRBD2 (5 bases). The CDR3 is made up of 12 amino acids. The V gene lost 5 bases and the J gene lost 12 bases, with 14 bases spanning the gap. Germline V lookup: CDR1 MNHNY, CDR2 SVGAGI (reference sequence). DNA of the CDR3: TGTGCCAGCAGTCAAAACGGTGGGAGGCAGTTCTTC. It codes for CASSQNGGRQFF.

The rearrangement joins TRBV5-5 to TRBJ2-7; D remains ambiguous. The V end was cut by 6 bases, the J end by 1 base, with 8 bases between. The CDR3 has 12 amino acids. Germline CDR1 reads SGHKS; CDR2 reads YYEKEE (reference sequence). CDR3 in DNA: TGTGCCAGCAATAGTCAATCCTACGAGCAGTACTTC. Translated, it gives CASNSQSYEQYF.

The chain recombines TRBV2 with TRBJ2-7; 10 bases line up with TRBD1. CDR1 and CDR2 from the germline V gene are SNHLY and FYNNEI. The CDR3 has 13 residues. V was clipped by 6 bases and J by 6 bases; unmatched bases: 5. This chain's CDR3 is CASSPDRGIEQYF. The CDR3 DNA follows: TGTGCCAGCAGCCCGGACAGGGGGATCGAGCAGTACTTC.

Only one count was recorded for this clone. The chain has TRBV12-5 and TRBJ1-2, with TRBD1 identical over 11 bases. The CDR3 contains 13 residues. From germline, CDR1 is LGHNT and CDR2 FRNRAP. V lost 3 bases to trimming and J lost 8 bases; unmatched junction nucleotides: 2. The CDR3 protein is CASGFRDRGGYTF. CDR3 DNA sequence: TGTGCTAGTGGTTTCCGGGACAGGGGGGGCTACACCTTC.